This TCR beta chain was obtained from a study of shared clonotypes between healthy human individuals. Whole-study context: The plates for each donor numbered three CD4 naive, three CD4 memory, two CD8 naive and one CD8 memory.

CDR3 length: 16 amino acids. V was shortened by 1 base and J by 1 base, with 13 bases between the two germline ends. Per the germline V gene, CDR1 is KGHSH and CDR2 is LQKENI. Points on this clone: Its target is unknown.

The data were produced by immunoSEQ multiplex PCR, yet TCRdb's version contains in-frame clones alone and is incomplete. The table has about 1,500,000 clones, roughly 96% seen once; the top ten hold over 1%. General observations from the study: Naive subsets usually exceeded memory subsets in estimated richness.

The sequence derives from a man aged 25 to 40 in good health. V usage is TRBV18 and J usage is TRBJ1-1; TRBD1 is a possible D gene (5 bases). Material for sequencing was naive CD4+ T cells sorted from blood. Noted subset: CD45RA+ positively selected. Here the CDR3 reads CASSPLVMGGNTEAFF. CDR3 bases: TGTGCCAGCTCACCACTTGTTATGGGGGGGAACACTGAAGCTTTCTTT.